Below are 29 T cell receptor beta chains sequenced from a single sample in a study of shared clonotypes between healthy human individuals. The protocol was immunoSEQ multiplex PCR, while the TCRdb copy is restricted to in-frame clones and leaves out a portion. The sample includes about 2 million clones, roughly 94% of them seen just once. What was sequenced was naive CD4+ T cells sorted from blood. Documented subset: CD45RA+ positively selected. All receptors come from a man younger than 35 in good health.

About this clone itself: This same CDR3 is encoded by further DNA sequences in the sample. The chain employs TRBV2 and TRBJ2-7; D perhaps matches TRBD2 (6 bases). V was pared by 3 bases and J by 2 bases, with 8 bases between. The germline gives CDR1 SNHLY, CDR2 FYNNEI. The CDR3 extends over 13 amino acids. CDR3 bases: TGTGCCAGCAGTGAGGAGGGTACCTACGAGCAGTACTTC. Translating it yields CASSEEGTYEQYF.

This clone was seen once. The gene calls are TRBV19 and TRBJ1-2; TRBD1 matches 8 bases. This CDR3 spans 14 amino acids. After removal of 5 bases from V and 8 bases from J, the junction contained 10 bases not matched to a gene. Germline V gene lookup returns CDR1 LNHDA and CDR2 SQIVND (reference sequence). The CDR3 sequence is CASSADRVPGGYTF. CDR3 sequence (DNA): TGTGCCAGTAGTGCGGACAGGGTCCCGGGAGGCTACACCTTC.

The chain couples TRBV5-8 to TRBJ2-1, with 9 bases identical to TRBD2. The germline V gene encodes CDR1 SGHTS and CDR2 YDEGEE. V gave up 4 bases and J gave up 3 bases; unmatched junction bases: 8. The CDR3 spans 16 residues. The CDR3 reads CASSLSTSGGYNEQFF. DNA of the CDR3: TGTGCCAGCAGCCTTTCGACTAGCGGTGGCTACAATGAGCAGTTCTTC.

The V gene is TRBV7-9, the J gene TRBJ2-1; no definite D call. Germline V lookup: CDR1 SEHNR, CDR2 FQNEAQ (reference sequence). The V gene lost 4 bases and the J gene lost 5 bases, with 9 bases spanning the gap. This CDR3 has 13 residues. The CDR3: CASSWLGDNEQFF. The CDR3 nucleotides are TGTGCCAGCAGCTGGTTAGGAGACAATGAGCAGTTCTTC.

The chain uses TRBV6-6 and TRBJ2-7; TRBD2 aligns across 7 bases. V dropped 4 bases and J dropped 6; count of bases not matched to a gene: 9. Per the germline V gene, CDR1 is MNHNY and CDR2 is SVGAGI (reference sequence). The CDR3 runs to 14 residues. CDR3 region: CASSFSAGRLEQYF. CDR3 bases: TGTGCCAGCAGTTTTTCAGCGGGGAGGCTCGAGCAGTACTTC.

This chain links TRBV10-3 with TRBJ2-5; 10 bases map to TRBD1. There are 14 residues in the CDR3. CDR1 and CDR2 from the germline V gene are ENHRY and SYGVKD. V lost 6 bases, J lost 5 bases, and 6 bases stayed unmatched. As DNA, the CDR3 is TGTGCCATCAGGGGGACAGGGGCCTGGGAGACCCAGTACTTC. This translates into CAIRGTGAWETQYF.

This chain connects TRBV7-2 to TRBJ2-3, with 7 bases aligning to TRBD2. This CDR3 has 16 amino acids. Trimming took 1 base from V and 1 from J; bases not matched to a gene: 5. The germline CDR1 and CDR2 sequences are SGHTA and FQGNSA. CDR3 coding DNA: TGTGCCAGCAGCTTAGACGTCAGCGGGGGCACAGATACGCAGTATTTT. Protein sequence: CASSLDVSGGTDTQYF.

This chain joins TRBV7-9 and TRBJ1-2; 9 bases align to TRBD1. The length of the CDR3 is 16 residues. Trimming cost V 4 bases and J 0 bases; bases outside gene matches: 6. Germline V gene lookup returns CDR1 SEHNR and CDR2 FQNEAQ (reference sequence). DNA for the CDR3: TGTGCCAGCAGCTCGGGACAGGGCGGGTCTAACTATGGCTACACCTTC. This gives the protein CASSSGQGGSNYGYTF.

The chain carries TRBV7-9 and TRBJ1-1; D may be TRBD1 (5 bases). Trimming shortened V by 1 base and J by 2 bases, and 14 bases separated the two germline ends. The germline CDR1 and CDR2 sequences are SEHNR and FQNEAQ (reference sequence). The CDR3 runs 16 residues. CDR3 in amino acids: CASSLGGLGLNTEAFF. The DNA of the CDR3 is TGTGCCAGCAGCTTAGGGGGTTTGGGACTCAACACTGAAGCTTTCTTT.

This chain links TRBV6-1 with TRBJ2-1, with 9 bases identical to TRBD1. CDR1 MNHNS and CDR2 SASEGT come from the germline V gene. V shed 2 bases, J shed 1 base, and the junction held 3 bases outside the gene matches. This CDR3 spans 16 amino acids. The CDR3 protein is CASSEYRGLSYNEQFF. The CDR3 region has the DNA TGTGCCAGCAGTGAATACAGGGGGCTATCCTACAATGAGCAGTTCTTC.

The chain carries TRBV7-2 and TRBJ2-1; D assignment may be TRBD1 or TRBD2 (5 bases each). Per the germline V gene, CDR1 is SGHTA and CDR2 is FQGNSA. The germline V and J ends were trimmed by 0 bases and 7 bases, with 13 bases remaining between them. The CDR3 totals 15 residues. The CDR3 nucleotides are TGTGCCAGCAGCTTAGCCGCTAGCTGGGGGAATGAGCAGTTCTTC. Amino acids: CASSLAASWGNEQFF.

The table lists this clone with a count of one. This chain's CDR3 is CASSLSSAETQYF. The CDR3 DNA reads as TGCGCCAGCAGCTTATCTAGCGCCGAGACCCAGTACTTC. V gene TRBV5-1 combines with J gene TRBJ2-5, with D perhaps matching TRBD2 (6 bases). The CDR3 consists of 13 residues. CDR1 SGHRS and CDR2 YFSETQ come from the germline V gene. V lost 2 bases and J lost 5, with 10 bases in between.

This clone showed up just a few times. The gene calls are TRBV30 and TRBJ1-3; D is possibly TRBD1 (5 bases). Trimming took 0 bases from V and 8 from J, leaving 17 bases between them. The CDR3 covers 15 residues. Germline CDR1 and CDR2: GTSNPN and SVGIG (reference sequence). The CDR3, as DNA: TGTGCCTGGAGTGTAGGAGGGGCAGGGAGGGACACCATATATTTT. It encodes CAWSVGGAGRDTIYF.

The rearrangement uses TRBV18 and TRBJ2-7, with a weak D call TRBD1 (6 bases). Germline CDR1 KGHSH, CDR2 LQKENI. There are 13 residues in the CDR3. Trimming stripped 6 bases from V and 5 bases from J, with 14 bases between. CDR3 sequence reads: CASSLARDNEQYF. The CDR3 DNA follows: TGTGCCAGCTCGCTCGCCCGGGACAACGAGCAGTACTTC.

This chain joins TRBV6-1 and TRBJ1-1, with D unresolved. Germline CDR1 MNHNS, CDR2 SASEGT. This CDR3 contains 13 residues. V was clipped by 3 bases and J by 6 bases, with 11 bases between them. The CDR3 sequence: CASSDDRRAEAFF. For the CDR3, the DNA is TGTGCCAGCAGTGACGACCGAAGGGCTGAAGCTTTCTTT.

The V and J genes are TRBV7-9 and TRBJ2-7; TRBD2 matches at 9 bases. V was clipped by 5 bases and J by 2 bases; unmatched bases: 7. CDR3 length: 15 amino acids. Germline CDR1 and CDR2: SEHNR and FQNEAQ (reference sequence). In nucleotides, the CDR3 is TGTGCCAGCAGCGGGAGCGGGAGGATTACCTACGAGCAGTACTTC. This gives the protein CASSGSGRITYEQYF.

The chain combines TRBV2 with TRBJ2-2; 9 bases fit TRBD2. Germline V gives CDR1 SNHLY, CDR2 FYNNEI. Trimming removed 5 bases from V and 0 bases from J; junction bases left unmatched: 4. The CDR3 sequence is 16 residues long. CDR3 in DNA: TGTGCCAGCAGTTTGACTAGCGGATCGAACACCGGGGAGCTGTTTTTT. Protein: CASSLTSGSNTGELFF. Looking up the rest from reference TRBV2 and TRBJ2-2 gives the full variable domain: EPEVTQTPSHQVTQMGQEVILRCVPISNHLYFYWYRQILGQKVEFLVSFYNNEISEKSEIFDDQFSVERPDGSNFTLKIRSTKLEDSAMYFCASSLTSGSNTGELFFGEGSRLTVL.

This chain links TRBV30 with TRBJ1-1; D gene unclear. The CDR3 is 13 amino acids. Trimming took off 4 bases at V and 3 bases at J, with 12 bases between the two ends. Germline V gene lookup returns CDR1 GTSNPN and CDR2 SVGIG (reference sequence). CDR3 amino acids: CAWTLTAYTEAFF. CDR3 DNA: TGTGCCTGGACCTTGACGGCATACACTGAAGCTTTCTTT.

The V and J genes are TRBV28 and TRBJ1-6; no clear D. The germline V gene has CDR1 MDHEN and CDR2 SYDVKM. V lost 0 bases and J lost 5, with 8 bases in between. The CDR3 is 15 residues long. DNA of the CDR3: TGTGCCAGCAGTTTATGGGCCCGGGATAATTCACCCCTCCACTTT. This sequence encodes CASSLWARDNSPLHF.

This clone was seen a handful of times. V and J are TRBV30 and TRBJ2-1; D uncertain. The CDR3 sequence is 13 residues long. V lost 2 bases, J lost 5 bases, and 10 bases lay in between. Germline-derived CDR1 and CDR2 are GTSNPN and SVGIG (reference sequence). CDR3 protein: CAWSPRADNEQFF. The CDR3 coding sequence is TGTGCCTGGAGTCCCCGGGCTGACAATGAGCAGTTCTTC.

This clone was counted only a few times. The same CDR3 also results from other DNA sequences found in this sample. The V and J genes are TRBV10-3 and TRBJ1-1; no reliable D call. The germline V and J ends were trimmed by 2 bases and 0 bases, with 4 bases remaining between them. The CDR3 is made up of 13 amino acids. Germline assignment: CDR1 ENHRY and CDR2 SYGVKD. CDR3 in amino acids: CAISETVNTEAFF. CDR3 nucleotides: TGTGCCATCAGTGAGACAGTGAACACTGAAGCTTTCTTT.

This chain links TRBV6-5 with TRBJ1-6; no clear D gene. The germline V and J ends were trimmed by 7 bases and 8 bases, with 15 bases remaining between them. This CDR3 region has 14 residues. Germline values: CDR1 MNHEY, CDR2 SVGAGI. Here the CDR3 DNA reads TGTGCCAGCACCCGCGAAAGGTCAGATTCACCCCTCCACTTT. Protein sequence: CASTRERSDSPLHF.

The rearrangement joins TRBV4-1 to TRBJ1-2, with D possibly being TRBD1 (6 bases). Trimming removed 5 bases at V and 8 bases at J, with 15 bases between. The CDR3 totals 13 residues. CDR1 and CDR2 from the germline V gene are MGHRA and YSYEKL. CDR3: CASSRNRADGYTF. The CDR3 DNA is TGCGCCAGCAGCAGGAACAGGGCTGACGGCTACACCTTC.

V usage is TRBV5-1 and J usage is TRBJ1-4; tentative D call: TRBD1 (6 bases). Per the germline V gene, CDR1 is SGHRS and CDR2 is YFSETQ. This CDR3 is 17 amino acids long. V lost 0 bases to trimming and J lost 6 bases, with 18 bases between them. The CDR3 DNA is TGCGCCAGCAGCTTGGCGCAGGGGATAGGGAGTTATGAAAAACTGTTTTTT. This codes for CASSLAQGIGSYEKLFF.

This CDR3 reads CASSFDALPTF. The CDR3, as DNA: TGTGCCAGCAGCTTTGATGCCCTTCCAACCTTC. The chain carries TRBV7-2 and TRBJ1-2, with D unresolved. This CDR3 is built from 11 residues. The V gene's germline CDR1 is SGHTA and CDR2 FQGNSA. V was shortened by 3 bases and J by 14 bases, with 13 bases between the two germline ends.

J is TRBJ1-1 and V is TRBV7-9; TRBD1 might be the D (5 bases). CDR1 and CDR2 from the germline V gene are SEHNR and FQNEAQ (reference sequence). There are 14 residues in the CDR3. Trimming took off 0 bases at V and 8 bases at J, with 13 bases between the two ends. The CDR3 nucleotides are TGTGCCAGCAGCTTAGCTGGGCAGGGAGAAGAAGCTTTCTTT. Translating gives CASSLAGQGEEAFF.

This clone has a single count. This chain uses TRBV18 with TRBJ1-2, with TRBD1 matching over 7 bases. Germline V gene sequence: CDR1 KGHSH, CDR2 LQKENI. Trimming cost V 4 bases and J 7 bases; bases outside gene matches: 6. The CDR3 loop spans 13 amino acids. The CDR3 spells CASSLDRDSGYTF. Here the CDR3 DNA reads TGTGCCAGCTCACTCGACAGGGACAGTGGCTACACCTTC.

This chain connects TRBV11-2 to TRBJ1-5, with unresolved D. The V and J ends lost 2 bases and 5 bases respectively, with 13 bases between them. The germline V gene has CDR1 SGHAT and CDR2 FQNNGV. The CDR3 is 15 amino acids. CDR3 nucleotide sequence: TGTGCCAGCAGCTTATCCCCCGGGAGAGATCAGCCCCAGCATTTT. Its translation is CASSLSPGRDQPQHF.

CDR3 protein: CASSASEFEQYF. The DNA for the CDR3 is TGTGCCAGCAGCGCGTCGGAGTTCGAGCAGTACTTC. The gene calls are TRBV9 and TRBJ2-7; D remains unclear. This CDR3 contains 12 residues. Trimming left V 3 bases short and J 6 bases short, with 10 bases between. Germline CDR1 reads SGDLS; CDR2 reads YYNGEE.